What follows describes a single T cell receptor (beta chain). The entry originates in a study of shared clonotypes between healthy human individuals. Looked up from germline, CDR1 is MNHNS and CDR2 is SASEGT. The CDR3 runs to 12 residues. V gave up 6 bases and J gave up 6 bases; unmatched junction bases: 1. Libraries were prepared by immunoSEQ multiplex PCR; TCRdb keeps only in-frame clonotypes and omits some of them. The sample lists about 1 million clones; roughly 75% were seen once. The sample consisted of memory CD4+ T cells sorted from blood. Subset reported: CD45RA-negative fraction. The genes are TRBV6-1 and TRBJ2-7, with TRBD1 matching 11 bases. The clonotype was recovered from a man aged 18 to 29 in good health. The CDR3 spells CASRDRGREQYF. The CDR3 DNA sequence: TGTGCCAGCAGGGACAGGGGGCGCGAGCAGTACTTC.